This paragraph covers one T cell receptor beta chain sequence. Its target is unknown. This entry is derived from a study of shared clonotypes between healthy human individuals. Study-wide results and caveats: Among several donors, roughly 5% of naive CD4 clonotypes were found in common. It was expected that sequencing depth would affect clonotype sharing among donors.

Only in-frame clones appear in the TCRdb table, and some are missing; sequencing was by immunoSEQ multiplex PCR. The top ten hold 0.85% to 1.3% of the sample, which has over 2 million clones, about 95% seen once. V lost 9 bases to trimming and J lost 0 bases; unmatched junction nucleotides: 13. The germline gives CDR1 MNHEY, CDR2 SMNVEV (reference sequence). This CDR3 region has 16 residues. Naive CD8 populations comprised CD45RO-negative cells positively selected for CCR7, excluding terminally differentiated effector memory CD45RA+ cells. V is TRBV27 and J is TRBJ2-7; the match to TRBD2 covers 8 bases. The clonotype originates from a man between 18 and 29 years old in good health. Source material: naive CD8+ T cells sorted from blood. The CDR3 is CASRSELAGASYEQYF. CDR3 nucleotide sequence: TGTGCCAGTAGGAGCGAGCTAGCGGGTGCCTCCTACGAGCAGTACTTC.